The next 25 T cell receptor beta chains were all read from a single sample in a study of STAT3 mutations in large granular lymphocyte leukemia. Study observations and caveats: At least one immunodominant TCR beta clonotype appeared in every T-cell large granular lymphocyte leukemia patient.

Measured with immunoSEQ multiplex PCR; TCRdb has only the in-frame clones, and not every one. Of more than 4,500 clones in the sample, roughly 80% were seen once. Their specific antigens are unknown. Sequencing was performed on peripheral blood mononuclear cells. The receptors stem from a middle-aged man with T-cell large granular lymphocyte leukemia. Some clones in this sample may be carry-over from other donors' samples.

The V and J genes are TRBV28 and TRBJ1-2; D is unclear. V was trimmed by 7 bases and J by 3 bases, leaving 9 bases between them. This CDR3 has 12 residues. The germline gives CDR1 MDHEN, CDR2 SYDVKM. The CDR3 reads CASKRLDYGYTF. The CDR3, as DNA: TGTGCCAGCAAACGGTTGGACTATGGCTACACCTTC.

This CDR3 reads CASRRTSFSGELFF. In DNA form, the CDR3 reads TGTGCCAGCAGAAGGACTAGCTTTTCAGGGGAGCTGTTTTTT. V usage is TRBV7-9 and J usage is TRBJ2-2; 8 nucleotides align to TRBD2. V lost 6 bases to trimming and J lost 8 bases; unmatched junction nucleotides: 8. The CDR3 is 14 residues long. CDR1 and CDR2 (germline): SEHNR, FQNEAQ (reference sequence). The full variable domain, with the rest looked up from reference TRBV7-9 and TRBJ2-2, is DTGVSQNPRHKITKRGQNVTFRCDPISEHNRLYWYRQTLGQGPEFLTYFQNEAQLEKSRLLSDRFSAERPKGSFSTLEIQRTEQGDSAMYLCASRRTSFSGELFFGEGSRLTVL.

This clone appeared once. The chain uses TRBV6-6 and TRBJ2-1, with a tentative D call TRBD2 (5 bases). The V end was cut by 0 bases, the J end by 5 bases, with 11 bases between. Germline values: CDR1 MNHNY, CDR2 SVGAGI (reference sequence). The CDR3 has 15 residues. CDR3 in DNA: TGTGCCAGCAGTTACTCTGGACTGGCTGACAATGAGCAGTTCTTC. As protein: CASSYSGLADNEQFF.

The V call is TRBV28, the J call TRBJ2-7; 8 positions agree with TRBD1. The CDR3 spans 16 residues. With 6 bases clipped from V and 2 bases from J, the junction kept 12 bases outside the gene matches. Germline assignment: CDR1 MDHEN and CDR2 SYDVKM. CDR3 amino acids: CASSLDRVRVTYEQYF. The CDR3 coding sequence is TGTGCCAGCAGCCTGGACAGGGTACGAGTAACCTACGAGCAGTACTTC. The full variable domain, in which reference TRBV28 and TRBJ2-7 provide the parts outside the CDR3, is DVKVTQSSRYLVKRTGEKVFLECVQDMDHENMFWYRQDPGLGLRLIYFSYDVKMKEKGDIPEGYSVSREKKERFSLILESASTNQTSMYLCASSLDRVRVTYEQYFGPGTRLTVT.

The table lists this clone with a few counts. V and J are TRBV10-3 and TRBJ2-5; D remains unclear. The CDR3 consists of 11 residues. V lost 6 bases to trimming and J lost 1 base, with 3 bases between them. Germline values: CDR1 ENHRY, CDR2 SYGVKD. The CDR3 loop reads CAISVQETQYF. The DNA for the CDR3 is TGTGCCATCAGCGTCCAAGAGACCCAGTACTTC.

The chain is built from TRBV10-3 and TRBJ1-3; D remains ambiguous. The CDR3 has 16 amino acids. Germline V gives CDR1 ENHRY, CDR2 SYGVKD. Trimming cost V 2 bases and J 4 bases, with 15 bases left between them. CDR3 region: CAISERVEVLGNTIYF. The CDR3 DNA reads TGTGCCATCAGTGAGCGCGTCGAGGTATTGGGAAACACCATATATTTT.

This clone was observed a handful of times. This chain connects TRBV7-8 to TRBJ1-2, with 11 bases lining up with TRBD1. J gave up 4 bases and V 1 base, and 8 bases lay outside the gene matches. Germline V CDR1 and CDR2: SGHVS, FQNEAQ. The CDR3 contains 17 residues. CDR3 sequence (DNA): TGTGCCAGCAGCTTAGTTGGACAGGGGGCGCCTGGCTATGGCTACACCTTC. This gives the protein CASSLVGQGAPGYGYTF.

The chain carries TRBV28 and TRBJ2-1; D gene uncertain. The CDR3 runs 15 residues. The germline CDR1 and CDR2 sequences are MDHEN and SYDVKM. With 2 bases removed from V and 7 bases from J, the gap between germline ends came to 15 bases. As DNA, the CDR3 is TGTGCCAGCAGTTTAATTTCGGTCAGAGATAATGAGCAGTTCTTC. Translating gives CASSLISVRDNEQFF.

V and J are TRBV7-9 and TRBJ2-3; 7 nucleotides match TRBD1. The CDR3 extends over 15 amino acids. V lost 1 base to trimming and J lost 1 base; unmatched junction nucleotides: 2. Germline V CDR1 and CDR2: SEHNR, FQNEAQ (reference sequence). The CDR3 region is CASSLDGTGTDTQYF. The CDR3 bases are TGTGCCAGCAGCTTAGATGGGACAGGCACAGATACGCAGTATTTT.

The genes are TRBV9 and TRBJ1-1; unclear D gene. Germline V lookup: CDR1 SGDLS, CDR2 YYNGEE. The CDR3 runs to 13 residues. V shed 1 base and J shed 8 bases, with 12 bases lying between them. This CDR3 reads CASSVTAGREAFF. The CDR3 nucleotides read TGTGCCAGCAGCGTAACCGCCGGAAGGGAAGCTTTCTTT.

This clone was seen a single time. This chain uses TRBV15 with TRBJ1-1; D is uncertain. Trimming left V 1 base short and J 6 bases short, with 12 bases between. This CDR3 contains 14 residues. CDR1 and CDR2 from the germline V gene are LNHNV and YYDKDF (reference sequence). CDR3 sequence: CATSRVPGRSEAFF. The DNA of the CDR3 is TGTGCCACCAGCAGAGTGCCGGGCAGGTCTGAAGCTTTCTTT. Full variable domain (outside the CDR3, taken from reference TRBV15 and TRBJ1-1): DAMVIQNPRYQVTQFGKPVTLSCSQTLNHNVMYWYQQKSSQAPKLLFHYYDKDFNNEADTPDNFQSRRPNTSFCFLDIRSPGLGDTAMYLCATSRVPGRSEAFFGQGTRLTVV.

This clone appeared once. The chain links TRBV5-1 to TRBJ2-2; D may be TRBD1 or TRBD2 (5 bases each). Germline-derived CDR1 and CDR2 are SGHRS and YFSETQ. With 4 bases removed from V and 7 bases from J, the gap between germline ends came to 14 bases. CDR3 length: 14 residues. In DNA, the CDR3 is TGCGCCAGCAGCATCCGGGACCCGTTCGGGGAGCTGTTTTTT. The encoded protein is CASSIRDPFGELFF.

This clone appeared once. The CDR3 is CASSLALSANYGYTF. The CDR3 nucleotides read TGTGCCAGCAGCTTGGCCTTGTCCGCTAACTATGGCTACACCTTC. J is TRBJ1-2 and V is TRBV5-6; no definite D call. The V end was cut by 0 bases, the J end by 0 bases, with 9 bases between. The CDR3 extends over 15 amino acids. Per the germline V gene, CDR1 is SGHDT and CDR2 is YYEEEE.

CDR3 sequence (DNA): TGCAGCGTTGCGGGGGGGAAAAACAATGAGCAGTTCTTC. Translation gives CSVAGGKNNEQFF. This chain links TRBV29-1 with TRBJ2-1, with 8 bases fitting TRBD2. The ends lost 4 bases at V and 5 bases at J; junction bases unmatched: 4. This CDR3 is built from 13 residues. CDR1 SQVTM and CDR2 ANQGSEA come from the germline V gene.

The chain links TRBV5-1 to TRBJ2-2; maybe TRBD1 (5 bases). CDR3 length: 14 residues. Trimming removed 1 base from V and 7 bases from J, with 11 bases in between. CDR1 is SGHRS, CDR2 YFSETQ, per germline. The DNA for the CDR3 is TGCGCCAGCAGCTTGTGGGGCTCGGACGGGGAGCTGTTTTTT. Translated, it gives CASSLWGSDGELFF.

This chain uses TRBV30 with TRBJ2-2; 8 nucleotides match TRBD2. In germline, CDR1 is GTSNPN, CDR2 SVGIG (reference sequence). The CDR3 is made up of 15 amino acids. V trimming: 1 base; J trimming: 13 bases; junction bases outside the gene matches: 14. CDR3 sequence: CAWSALGAAGVWLFF. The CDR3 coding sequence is TGTGCCTGGAGTGCCCTGGGGGCAGCGGGAGTTTGGCTGTTTTTT. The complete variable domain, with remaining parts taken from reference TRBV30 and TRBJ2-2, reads SQTIHQWPATLVQPVGSPLSLECTVEGTSNPNLYWYRQAAGRGLQLLFYSVGIGQISSEVPQNLSASRPQDRQFILSSKKLLLSDSGFYLCAWSALGAAGVWLFFGEGSRLTVL.

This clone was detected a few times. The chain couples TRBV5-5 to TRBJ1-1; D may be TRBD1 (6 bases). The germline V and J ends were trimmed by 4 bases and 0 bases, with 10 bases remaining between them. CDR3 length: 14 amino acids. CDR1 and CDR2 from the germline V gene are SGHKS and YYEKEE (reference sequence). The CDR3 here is CASSRQAMNTEAFF. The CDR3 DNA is TGTGCCAGCAGCCGACAGGCTATGAACACTGAAGCTTTCTTT.

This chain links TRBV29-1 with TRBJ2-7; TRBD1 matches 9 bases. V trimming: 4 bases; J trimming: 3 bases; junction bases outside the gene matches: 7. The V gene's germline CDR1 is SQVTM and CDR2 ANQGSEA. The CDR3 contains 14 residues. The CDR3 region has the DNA TGCAGCGTTGCTGGGACAGGGTACGGCTACGAGCAGTACTTC. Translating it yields CSVAGTGYGYEQYF.

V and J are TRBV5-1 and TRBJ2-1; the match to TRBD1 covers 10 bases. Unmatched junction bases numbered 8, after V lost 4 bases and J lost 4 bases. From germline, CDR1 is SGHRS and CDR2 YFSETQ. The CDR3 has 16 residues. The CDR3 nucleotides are TGCGCCAGCAGCCCCGACGGGACAGGGGCTTACAATGAGCAGTTCTTC. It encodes CASSPDGTGAYNEQFF.

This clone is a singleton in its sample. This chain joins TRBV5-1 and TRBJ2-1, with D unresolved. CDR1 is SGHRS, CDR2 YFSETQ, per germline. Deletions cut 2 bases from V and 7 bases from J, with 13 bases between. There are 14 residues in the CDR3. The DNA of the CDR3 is TGCGCCAGCAGCTTAGGGTGGCGTGGGAATGAGCAGTTCTTC. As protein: CASSLGWRGNEQFF.

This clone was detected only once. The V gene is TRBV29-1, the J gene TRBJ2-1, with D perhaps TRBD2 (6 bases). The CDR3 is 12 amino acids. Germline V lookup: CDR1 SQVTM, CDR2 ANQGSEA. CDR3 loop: CGGERSGNEQFF. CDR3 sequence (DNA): TGCGGAGGGGAGCGGAGTGGCAATGAGCAGTTCTTC.

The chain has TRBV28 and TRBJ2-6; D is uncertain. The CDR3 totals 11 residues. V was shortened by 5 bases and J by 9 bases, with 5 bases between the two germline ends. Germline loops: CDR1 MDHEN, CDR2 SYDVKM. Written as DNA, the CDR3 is TGTGCCAGCAGTATAAACAACGTCCTGACTTTC. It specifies CASSINNVLTF.

CDR3 sequence (DNA): TGCGCCAGCAGCCAAGATCCATCCGCGGAAAAACTGTTTTTT. Amino acids: CASSQDPSAEKLFF. The J gene is TRBJ1-4, the V gene TRBV4-3; D unclear. There are 14 residues in the CDR3. Trimming removed 0 bases from V and 8 bases from J, with 10 bases in between. Germline CDR1 is LGHNA and CDR2 is YSLEER.

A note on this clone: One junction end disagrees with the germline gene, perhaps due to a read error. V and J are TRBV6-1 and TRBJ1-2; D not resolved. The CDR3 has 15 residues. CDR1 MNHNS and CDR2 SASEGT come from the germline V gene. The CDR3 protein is CAISEVGGDPIGYTF. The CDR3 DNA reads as TGTGCCATCAGTGAGGTCGGCGGGGATCCAATTGGCTACACCTTC.

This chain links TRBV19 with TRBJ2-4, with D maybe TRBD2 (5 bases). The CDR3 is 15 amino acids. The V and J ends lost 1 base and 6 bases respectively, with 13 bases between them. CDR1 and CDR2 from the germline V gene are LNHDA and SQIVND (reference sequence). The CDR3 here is CASSIGGSAANIQYF. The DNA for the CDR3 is TGTGCCAGTAGTATAGGGGGTAGCGCGGCAAACATTCAGTACTTC.